This T cell receptor (beta chain) stems from a study of HIV-infected patients and healthy controls. TCRdb called the 5' RACE reads again in MiXCR, with one record for every CDR3 protein. This sample has over 55,000 distinct CDR3 sequences, with 16% found just once. This clonotype is medium-sized. V gave up 6 bases and J gave up 0 bases, with 12 bases separating them. Germline CDR1 SGHVS, CDR2 FQNEAQ. CDR3 length: 16 residues. The specimen was CD4+ T cells from blood. This sequence was found in a human donor in good health. The chain links TRBV7-8 to TRBJ2-6; D unresolved. The CDR3 loop reads CASSSERHSGANVLTF. The CDR3 bases are TGTGCCAGCAGTTCTGAGAGGCACTCTGGGGCCAACGTCCTGACTTTC.